The entry below describes one TCR beta chain. This record belongs to a study of beta chain features in type 1 diabetes. Germline V gene sequence: CDR1 ENHRY, CDR2 SYGVKD. This CDR3 has 18 amino acids. The J segment lost 0 bases and the V segment lost 2 bases, leaving 10 bases of the junction unmatched. Expressed TCRB transcripts were sequenced after all isolated RNA was converted to cDNA. The table came from immunoSEQ multiplex PCR; TCRdb's copy has only in-frame clones and leaves some out. The table includes fewer than 250,000 clones, roughly 15% detected once. The TCR originated in a woman between 40 and 55 years old in good health. The gene calls are TRBV10-3 and TRBJ2-3, with TRBD2 matching 8 bases. Sequencing was done on a sample of naive CD4+ T cells from blood. The CDR3 DNA reads TGTGCCATCAGTGAGCCCCTAAGCGGGGGCCAGAGCACAGATACGCAGTATTTT. Translating it yields CAISEPLSGGQSTDTQYF.